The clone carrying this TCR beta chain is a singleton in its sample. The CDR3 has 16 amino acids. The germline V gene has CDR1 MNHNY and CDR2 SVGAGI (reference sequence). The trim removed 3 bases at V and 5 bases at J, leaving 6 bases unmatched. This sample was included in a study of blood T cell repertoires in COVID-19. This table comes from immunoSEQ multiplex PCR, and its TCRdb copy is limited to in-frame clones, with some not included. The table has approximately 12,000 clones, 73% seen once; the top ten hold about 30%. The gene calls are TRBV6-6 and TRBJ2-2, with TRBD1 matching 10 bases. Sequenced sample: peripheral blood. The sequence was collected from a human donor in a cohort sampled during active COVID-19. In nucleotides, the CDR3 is TGTGCCAGCAGTTATCATAGGACAGGGGGGACCGGGGAGCTGTTTTTT. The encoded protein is CASSYHRTGGTGELFF.